This TCR beta chain was observed in a study of T cells after yellow fever vaccination. Looking at the study overall: Fractions with few cells were prepared using SMART-Seq v4 Ultra Low Input.

A process of 5'RACE template switching, which added a universal primer site and UMIs, was used to make TCR cDNA. One entry per CDR3 protein results from TCRdb running MiXCR on the 5' RACE reads. The sample has a few hundred thousand distinct CDR3 sequences; roughly 8.3% are singletons. This receptor was identified in a man younger than 35 who received the YFV17D yellow fever vaccine. The source material was PBMCs, sampled more than 40 days after the first yellow fever vaccination.

CDR3 bases: TGTGCCAGCAGTTTCGACAGAGAGCCGAACGAGCAGTACGTC. It yields the protein CASSFDREPNEQYV. The chain is built from TRBV11-3 and TRBJ2-7, with D possibly matching TRBD1 (5 bases). Looked up from germline, CDR1 is SGHNT and CDR2 is YENEEA. V was shortened by 6 bases and J by 5 bases, with 17 bases between the two germline ends. CDR3 length equals 14 residues.